Each of the 8 T cell receptor beta chains below was sequenced from the same sample in a study of blood T cell repertoires in COVID-19. The data were produced by immunoSEQ multiplex PCR, yet TCRdb's version contains in-frame clones alone and is incomplete. The sample contains about 180,000 clones, about 89% of which appear only once. The source material was peripheral blood. The receptors were sampled from a man aged 18 to 30 who had recovered from COVID-19.

This sequence joins TRBV13 and TRBJ2-3, with D possibly being TRBD1 (6 bases). The CDR3 runs to 14 residues. Germline CDR1 reads PRHDT; CDR2 reads FYEKMQ (reference sequence). Between the trimmed V and J ends, which lost 5 bases and 5 bases, there was a span of 14 bases. The DNA of the CDR3 is TGTGCCAGCAGCCCCCCAGGGGCCAAAGATACGCAGTATTTT. Its translation is CASSPPGAKDTQYF.

The genes are TRBV7-2 and TRBJ2-5; TRBD2 agrees at 10 bases. Germline V gene lookup returns CDR1 SGHTA and CDR2 FQGNSA. The trim removed 1 base at V and 2 bases at J, leaving 10 bases unmatched. This CDR3 comprises 18 residues. The CDR3 bases are TGTGCCAGCAGCTTAGGGTGGGGGACTAGCGCGTCACAAGAGACCCAGTACTTC. This codes for CASSLGWGTSASQETQYF.

The rearrangement joins TRBV6-2 or TRBV6-3 to TRBJ1-2; 7 bases fit TRBD1. Per the germline V gene, CDR1 is MNHEY and CDR2 is SVGEGT. V lost 4 bases, J lost 1 base, and 6 bases stayed unmatched. This CDR3 is built from 15 residues. CDR3 amino acids: CASSFNRGLNYGYTF. The CDR3 bases are TGTGCCAGCAGTTTCAACAGGGGCCTTAACTATGGCTACACCTTC.

In nucleotides, the CDR3 is TGTGCCAGCAGTTCCGCCGGGACAACTAAAAGAAACACCATATATTTT. This codes for CASSSAGTTKRNTIYF. This chain links TRBV6-5 with TRBJ1-3; maybe TRBD1 (6 bases). CDR1 and CDR2 from the germline V gene are MNHEY and SVGAGI. Trimming cost V 4 bases and J 5 bases, with 18 bases left between them. The CDR3 length is 16 residues.

This CDR3 is CASTRLEGYTF. The CDR3 region has the DNA TGTGCCAGCACTCGACTTGAGGGCTACACCTTC. This chain uses TRBV6-5 with TRBJ1-2; D remains unclear. There are 11 residues in the CDR3. CDR1 and CDR2 from the germline V gene are MNHEY and SVGAGI. V lost 7 bases and J lost 8, with 11 bases in between.

In this sample, this clone turned up once. The chain combines TRBV12-3 or TRBV12-4 with TRBJ1-1, with D possibly TRBD1 on 5 matching bases. V lost 7 bases and J 11 bases, leaving 14 bases between the germline ends. This CDR3 has 11 residues. The DNA of the CDR3 is TGTGCCAGCACCGGCAGGGTGAACGCTTTCTTT. It encodes CASTGRVNAFF.

The rearrangement uses TRBV5-1 and TRBJ2-5; 10 bases map to TRBD2. CDR1 SGHRS and CDR2 YFSETQ come from the germline V gene. After removal of 4 bases from V and 5 bases from J, the junction contained 5 bases not matched to a gene. This CDR3 comprises 14 residues. The CDR3: CASSNLAGVETQYF. In DNA form, the CDR3 reads TGCGCCAGCAGCAACCTAGCGGGAGTGGAGACCCAGTACTTC.

With respect to this clone: At one end the junction does not follow the germline gene, possibly because of a read error. V usage is TRBV6-5 and J usage is TRBJ1-5; 9 bases fit TRBD1. There are 14 residues in the CDR3. The V gene's germline CDR1 is MNHEY and CDR2 SVGAGI. Here the CDR3 DNA reads TGTGCCACCAGTTACAGGGGGCTAGGACAGCCCCAGCATTTT. It codes for CATSYRGLGQPQHF.